The source of this T cell receptor beta chain is a study of response to subunit inactivated influenza vaccine. Study-wide results and limits: A suggestion made by the authors is that each seasonal influenza vaccination recruits few new T cells.

Germline values: CDR1 SQVTM, CDR2 ANQGSEA. This CDR3 region has 18 residues. Deletions cut 8 bases from V and 0 bases from J, with 27 bases between. In TCRdb, the RT-PCR reads were re-called with MiXCR into one record per CDR3 protein. This table holds 650,000 to 800,000 distinct CDR3 sequences, around a sixth found once. This clonotype appeared many times. Its antigen is not identified. This chain joins TRBV29-1 and TRBJ2-3, with D perhaps TRBD1 (6 bases). The sequence was collected from a man over 45 who received an inactivated influenza vaccine. Sequenced material: PBMCs from blood, taken 5 days after vaccination. The CDR3 spells CSPIVPRGRGKSTDTQYF. In DNA, the CDR3 is TGCAGCCCAATTGTCCCCCGGGGCAGGGGTAAAAGCACAGATACGCAGTATTTT.